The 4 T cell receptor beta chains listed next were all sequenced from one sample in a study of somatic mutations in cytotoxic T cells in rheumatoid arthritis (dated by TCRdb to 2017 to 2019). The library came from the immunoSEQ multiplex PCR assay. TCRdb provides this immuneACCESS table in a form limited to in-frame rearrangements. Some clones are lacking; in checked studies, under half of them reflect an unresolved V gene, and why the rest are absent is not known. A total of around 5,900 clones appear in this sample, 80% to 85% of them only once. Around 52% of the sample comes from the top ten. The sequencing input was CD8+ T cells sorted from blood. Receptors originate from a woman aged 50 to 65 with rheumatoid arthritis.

DNA of the CDR3: TGTGCCTGGGAGAACCGGAGGGGGCGGACTGAAGCTTTCTTT. Translation gives CAWENRRGRTEAFF. The V and J genes are TRBV30 and TRBJ1-1; 7 bases align to TRBD1. The germline V gene has CDR1 GTSNPN and CDR2 SVGIG (reference sequence). The CDR3 covers 14 residues. The V and J ends lost 5 bases and 5 bases, in that order; junction bases with no gene match: 11.

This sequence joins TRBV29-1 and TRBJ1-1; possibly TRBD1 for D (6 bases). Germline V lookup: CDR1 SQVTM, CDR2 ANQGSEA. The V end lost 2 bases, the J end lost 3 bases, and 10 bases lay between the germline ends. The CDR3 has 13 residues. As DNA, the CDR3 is TGCAGCGTTGAAAAGGGGGAGTACACTGAAGCTTTCTTT. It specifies CSVEKGEYTEAFF.

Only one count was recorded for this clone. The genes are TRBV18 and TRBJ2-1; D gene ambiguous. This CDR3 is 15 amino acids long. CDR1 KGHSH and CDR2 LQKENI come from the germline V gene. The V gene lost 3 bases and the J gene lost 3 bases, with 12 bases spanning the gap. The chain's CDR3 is CASSPPTVSYNEQFF. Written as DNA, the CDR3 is TGTGCCAGCTCACCCCCCACGGTAAGCTACAATGAGCAGTTCTTC.

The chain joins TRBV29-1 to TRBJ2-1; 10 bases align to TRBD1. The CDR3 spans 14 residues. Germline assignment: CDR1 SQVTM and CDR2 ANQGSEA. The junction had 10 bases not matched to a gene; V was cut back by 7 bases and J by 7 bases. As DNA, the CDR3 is TGCAGCGCCACTCCGGGACAGGGGCAGAATGAGCAGTTCTTC. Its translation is CSATPGQGQNEQFF.